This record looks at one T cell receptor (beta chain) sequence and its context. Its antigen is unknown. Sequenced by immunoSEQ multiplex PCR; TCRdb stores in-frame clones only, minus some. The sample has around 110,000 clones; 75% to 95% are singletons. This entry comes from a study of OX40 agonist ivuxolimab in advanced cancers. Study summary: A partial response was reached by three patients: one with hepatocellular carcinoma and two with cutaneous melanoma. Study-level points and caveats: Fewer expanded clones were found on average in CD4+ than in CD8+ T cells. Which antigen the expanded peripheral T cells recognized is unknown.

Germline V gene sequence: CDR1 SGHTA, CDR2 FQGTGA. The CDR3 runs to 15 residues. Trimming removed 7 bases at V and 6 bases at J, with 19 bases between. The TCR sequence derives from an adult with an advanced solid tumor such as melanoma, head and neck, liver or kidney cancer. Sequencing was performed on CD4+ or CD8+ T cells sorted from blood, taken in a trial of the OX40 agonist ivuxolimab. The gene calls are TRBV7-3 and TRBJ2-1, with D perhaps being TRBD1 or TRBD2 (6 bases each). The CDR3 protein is CASTEGGPGANEQFF. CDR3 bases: TGTGCCAGCACCGAAGGGGGGCCGGGAGCCAATGAGCAGTTCTTC. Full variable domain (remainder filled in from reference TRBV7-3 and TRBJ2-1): GAGVSQTPSNKVTEKGKYVELRCDPISGHTALYWYRQSLGQGPEFLIYFQGTGAADDSGLPNDRFFAVRPEGSVSTLKIQRTERGDSAVYLCASTEGGPGANEQFFGPGTRLTVL.